This record looks at one T cell receptor (beta chain) sequence and its context. Its target is not known. The time point was: pretreatment peripheral blood. The authors spiked synthetic TCR analog templates into each PCR. Profiled with immunoSEQ multiplex PCR; TCRdb holds only in-frame clones, not every one. Among about 50,000 clones listed, approximately 88% were seen once. Trimming removed 6 bases from V and 0 bases from J, with 15 bases in between. CDR1 MDHEN and CDR2 SYDVKM come from the germline V gene. This CDR3 contains 15 residues. These data come from a study of PD-L1 blockade in urothelial cancer. Across the whole study: Males with urothelial cancer arising in the bladder constituted most of the roughly 30 patients. Earlier, patients had received 0 to 3 chemotherapy regimens. Findings of the study overall: At the 3-week point, tumor-associated blood clones expanded more in durable-benefit patients.

Sequences were derived from PBMCs, sampled around atezolizumab (anti-PD-L1) treatment. The origin of this receptor is a woman aged 55-75 years with urothelial cancer. The genes are TRBV28 and TRBJ2-7; the D gene is possibly TRBD1 (6 bases). As DNA, the CDR3 is TGTGCCAGCAGCACCGACAGGCAACCCTCCTACGAGCAGTACTTC. Translation gives CASSTDRQPSYEQYF. Variable domain in full (rest from reference TRBV28 and TRBJ2-7): DVKVTQSSRYLVKRTGEKVFLECVQDMDHENMFWYRQDPGLGLRLIYFSYDVKMKEKGDIPEGYSVSREKKERFSLILESASTNQTSMYLCASSTDRQPSYEQYFGPGTRLTVT.